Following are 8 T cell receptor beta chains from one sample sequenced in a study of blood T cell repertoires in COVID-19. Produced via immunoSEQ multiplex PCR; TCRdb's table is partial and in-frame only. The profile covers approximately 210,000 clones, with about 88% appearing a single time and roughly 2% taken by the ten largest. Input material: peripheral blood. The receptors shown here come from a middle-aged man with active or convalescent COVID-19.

Here the CDR3 reads CASSPPGDSGSVEQYF. The CDR3 DNA sequence: TGTGCCAGCAGCCCCCCCGGGGATAGCGGGAGTGTTGAGCAGTACTTC. V gene TRBV7-9 combines with J gene TRBJ2-7; 9 bases are shared with TRBD2. CDR1 SEHNR and CDR2 FQNEAQ come from the germline V gene (reference sequence). The CDR3 covers 16 residues. Trimming at V came to 5 bases and at J to 7 bases, leaving 15 bases not matched to a gene.

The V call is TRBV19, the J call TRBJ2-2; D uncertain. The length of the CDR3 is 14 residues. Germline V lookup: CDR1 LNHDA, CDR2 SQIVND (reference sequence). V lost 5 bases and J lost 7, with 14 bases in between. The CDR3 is CASSRVARGGELFF. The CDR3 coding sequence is TGTGCCAGTAGTCGTGTGGCCCGAGGCGGGGAGCTGTTTTTT. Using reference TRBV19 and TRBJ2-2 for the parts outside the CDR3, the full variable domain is DGGITQSPKYLFRKEGQNVTLSCEQNLNHDAMYWYRQDPGQGLRLIYYSQIVNDFQKGDIAEGYSVSREKKESFPLTVTSAQKNPTAFYLCASSRVARGGELFFGEGSRLTVL.

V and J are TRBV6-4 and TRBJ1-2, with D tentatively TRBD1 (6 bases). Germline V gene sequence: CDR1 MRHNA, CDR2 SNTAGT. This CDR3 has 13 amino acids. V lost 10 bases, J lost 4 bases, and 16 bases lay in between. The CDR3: CATWSDRPYGYTF. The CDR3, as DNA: TGTGCCACCTGGTCGGACAGACCCTATGGCTACACCTTC.

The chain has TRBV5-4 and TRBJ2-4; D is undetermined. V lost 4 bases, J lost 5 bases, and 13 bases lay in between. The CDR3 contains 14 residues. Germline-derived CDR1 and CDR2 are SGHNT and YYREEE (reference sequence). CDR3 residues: CASSETNQENIQYF. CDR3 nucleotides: TGTGCCAGCAGCGAGACCAACCAGGAAAACATTCAGTACTTC. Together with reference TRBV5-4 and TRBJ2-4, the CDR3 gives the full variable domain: ETGVTQSPTHLIKTRGQQVTLRCSSQSGHNTVSWYQQALGQGPQFIFQYYREEENGRGNFPPRFSGLQFPNYSSELNVNALELDDSALYLCASSETNQENIQYFGAGTRLSVL.

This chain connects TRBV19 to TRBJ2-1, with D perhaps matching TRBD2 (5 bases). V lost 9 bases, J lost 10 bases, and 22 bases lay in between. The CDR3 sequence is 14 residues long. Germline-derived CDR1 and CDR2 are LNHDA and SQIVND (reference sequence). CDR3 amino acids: CASPWTPRIHEQFF. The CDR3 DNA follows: TGTGCCAGCCCATGGACTCCCCGGATACACGAGCAGTTCTTC.

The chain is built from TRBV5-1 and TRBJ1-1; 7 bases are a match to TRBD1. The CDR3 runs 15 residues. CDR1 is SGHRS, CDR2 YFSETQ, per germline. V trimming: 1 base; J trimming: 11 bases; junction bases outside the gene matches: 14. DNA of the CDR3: TGCGCCAGCAGCTTGTCCGGAACAGGGGCCTCAGGGGCTTTCTTT. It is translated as CASSLSGTGASGAFF.

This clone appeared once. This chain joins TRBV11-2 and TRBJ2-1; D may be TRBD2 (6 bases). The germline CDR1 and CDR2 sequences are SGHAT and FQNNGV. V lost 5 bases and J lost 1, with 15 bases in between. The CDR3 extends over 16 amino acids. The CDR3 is CASSVTWGLSYNEQFF. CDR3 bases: TGTGCCAGCAGCGTTACCTGGGGACTTTCCTACAATGAGCAGTTCTTC.

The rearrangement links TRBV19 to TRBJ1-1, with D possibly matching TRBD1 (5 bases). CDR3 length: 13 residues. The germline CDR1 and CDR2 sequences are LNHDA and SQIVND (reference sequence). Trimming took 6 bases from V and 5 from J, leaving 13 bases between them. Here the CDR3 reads CASRYQGETEAFF. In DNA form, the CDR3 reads TGTGCCAGTAGGTACCAGGGCGAGACTGAAGCTTTCTTT.